This T cell receptor (beta chain) is from a study of T cell clonality in common variable immunodeficiency. Germline values: CDR1 LNHDA, CDR2 SQIVND (reference sequence). With 6 bases clipped from V and 6 bases from J, the junction kept 8 bases outside the gene matches. This CDR3 contains 15 residues. Only a few counts were recorded for this clone. Antigen unknown. The read is 3 residues too short to cover the CDR3 end, so that end is filled in from the germline J gene. Findings and caveats of the study: Reportedly, TCR beta sequences from common variable immunodeficiency showed fewer deletions and N-nucleotide insertions.

Blood samples were heparinized, about 5 to 9 ml per donor. Sequencing input was equivalent genomic DNA from CVID and controls. Clones were read by immunoSEQ multiplex PCR, and TCRdb kept only the in-frame ones, dropping some. Observed are roughly 16,000 clones, no singletons, with the top ten taking roughly 14%. The sequence derives from a human donor with common variable immunodeficiency. This chain connects TRBV19 to TRBJ2-4, with TRBD2 identical over 10 bases. The sample was peripheral blood mononuclear cells. The covered CDR3 bases are TGTGCCAGTAGAACCACGGGACTAGCGATAAACATT. Residues: CASRTTGLAINI. The whole CDR3 protein is CASRTTGLAINIQYF.